Listed here are 5 T cell receptor beta chains from one sample, sequenced in a study of cytomegalovirus exposure and HLA in healthy donors. The repertoire was sequenced with immunoSEQ multiplex PCR; TCRdb's copy has only in-frame clones and lacks some. The sample contains about 110,000 clones, approximately 89% of which appear only once. The source material was PBMCs. These receptors came from a woman aged 18-35 years in good health and CMV-seronegative.

The chain links TRBV9 to TRBJ2-2, with 8 bases lining up with TRBD1. Germline V gene sequence: CDR1 SGDLS, CDR2 YYNGEE. The CDR3 sequence is 13 residues long. The J segment lost 6 bases and the V segment lost 4 bases, leaving 2 bases of the junction unmatched. DNA of the CDR3: TGTGCCAGCAGCCCAGGGGGCCCCGGGGAGCTGTTTTTT. Protein product: CASSPGGPGELFF.

This clone was detected once. The V gene is TRBV27, the J gene TRBJ2-1, with 8 bases aligning to TRBD2. This CDR3 spans 17 amino acids. V shed 3 bases and J 2 bases; nucleotides not matched to a gene: 9. Germline CDR1 and CDR2: MNHEY and SMNVEV (reference sequence). CDR3 DNA sequence: TGTGCCAGCAGTTTCAGTATTAGCGGGATGGCCTACAATGAGCAGTTCTTC. Amino acids: CASSFSISGMAYNEQFF.

This clone was seen a few times. V and J are TRBV4-3 and TRBJ1-6; D call uncertain. This CDR3 comprises 13 residues. V lost 1 base, J lost 8 bases, and 6 bases lay in between. Germline values: CDR1 LGHNA, CDR2 YSLEER. CDR3 bases: TGCGCCAGCAGCCAAGGGGAGGATTCACCCCTCCACTTT. This codes for CASSQGEDSPLHF.

The J gene is TRBJ1-4, the V gene TRBV25-1; 10 nucleotides line up with TRBD1. Trimming took 2 bases from V and 1 from J; bases not matched to a gene: 7. The germline V gene encodes CDR1 MGHDK and CDR2 SYGVNS. CDR3 length: 18 amino acids. The CDR3 DNA reads as TGTGCCAGCAGTGAACGGGACAGGGGACGGGGAACTAATGAAAAACTGTTTTTT. This gives the protein CASSERDRGRGTNEKLFF.

This clone was seen a handful of times. In nucleotides, the CDR3 is TGCGCCAGCAGCTTGGGACAGGGGGATCAGCCCCAGCATTTT. It encodes CASSLGQGDQPQHF. The genes are TRBV5-1 and TRBJ1-5; 9 bases line up with TRBD1. This CDR3 spans 14 amino acids. From germline, CDR1 is SGHRS and CDR2 YFSETQ. With V trimmed by 0 bases and J by 5 bases, 0 bases remained unmatched.